This TCR beta chain derives from a study of beta chain features in type 1 diabetes. Study observations and caveats: A definitive answer on HLA type influencing TCRB rearrangement was not reached here. Significant though moderate, a shortening of TCRB CDR3s appeared in all four CD4+ subsets of Type 1 diabetes patients.

V was pared by 3 bases and J by 0 bases, with 15 bases between. CDR1 and CDR2 from the germline V gene are MDHEN and SYDVKM. CDR3 length: 16 residues. In all sorted populations, purity surpassed 98%. This clone was observed a single time. Its specificity is unknown. Expressed TCRB transcripts were sequenced because the isolated RNA had all been reverse transcribed beforehand. Repertoires were generated with immunoSEQ multiplex PCR, while TCRdb's copy carries only in-frame clones and drops some. The sample lists 130,000 or so clones, around a sixth occurring once. This receptor was taken from a man younger than 35 with type 1 diabetes. V gene TRBV28 combines with J gene TRBJ2-7; D not certain. Sequencing was carried out using central memory CD4+ T cells from blood. CDR3 residues: CASSFYSPAGSYEQYF. The CDR3 nucleotides are TGTGCCAGCAGTTTCTACTCCCCGGCAGGCTCCTACGAGCAGTACTTC.